Following are 30 T cell receptor beta chains from one sample sequenced in a study of cytomegalovirus exposure and HLA in healthy donors. PCR employed 60 Vbeta and 13 Jbeta primers. Here immunoSEQ multiplex PCR was the method, and the copy in TCRdb shows in-frame clones only, minus some. The sample comprises some 190,000 clones, 85% of which are singletons, and 1% rests with the top ten. The sample comprised PBMCs. The receptor source for this set is a boy aged 2 to 10 in good health and CMV-seronegative.

The rearrangement links TRBV27 to TRBJ2-5; 7 bases match TRBD1. The J call is uncertain, as TRBJ2-7 better fits the DNA end. Germline values: CDR1 MNHEY, CDR2 SMNVEV (reference sequence). The CDR3 runs 15 residues. CDR3 DNA: TGTGCCAGCAGCCACACAGGGGAGCTCGCCTACGAGCAGTACTTC. Amino acids: CASSHTGELAYEQYF.

This rearrangement joins TRBV6-1 to TRBJ1-4; no firm D call. V lost 5 bases and J lost 5, with 9 bases in between. The CDR3 runs to 13 residues. Germline assignment: CDR1 MNHNS and CDR2 SASEGT. The CDR3 here is CASSRLANEKLFF. The CDR3 region has the DNA TGTGCCAGCAGTAGACTCGCGAATGAAAAACTGTTTTTT.

The chain is built from TRBV7-3 and TRBJ2-1; TRBD2 agrees at 7 bases. The V and J ends lost 1 base and 7 bases, in that order; junction bases with no gene match: 10. CDR3 length: 16 residues. Germline CDR1 is SGHTA and CDR2 is FQGTGA. CDR3 region: CASSLMGGSGANEQFF. CDR3 bases: TGTGCCAGCAGCTTAATGGGCGGGAGCGGGGCTAATGAGCAGTTCTTC.

The chain has TRBV4-1 and TRBJ1-4; 9 bases align to TRBD1. The CDR3 runs to 15 residues. The germline CDR1 and CDR2 sequences are MGHRA and YSYEKL. The J segment lost 6 bases and the V segment lost 6 bases, leaving 8 bases of the junction unmatched. CDR3 residues: CASSQTGGWDEKLFF. The CDR3 nucleotides are TGCGCCAGCAGTCAGACAGGGGGTTGGGATGAAAAACTGTTTTTT.

The rearrangement links TRBV6-1 to TRBJ1-2, with D possibly matching TRBD1 (5 bases). Germline values: CDR1 MNHNS, CDR2 SASEGT. There are 15 residues in the CDR3. V was cut by 0 bases and J by 2 bases, with 10 bases left in between. CDR3 amino acids: CASSEADSLNYGYTF. The CDR3 nucleotides are TGTGCCAGCAGTGAAGCCGACAGCTTGAACTATGGCTACACCTTC.

The rearrangement joins TRBV5-6 to TRBJ2-3, with D possibly being TRBD2 (6 bases). V lost 8 bases and J 0 bases, leaving 16 bases between the germline ends. Germline V gene data show CDR1 as SGHDT and CDR2 as YYEEEE. CDR3 length equals 15 residues. CDR3 nucleotide sequence: TGTGCCAGTAGTCGTAGGGGACTTAGCACAGATACGCAGTATTTT. Its translation is CASSRRGLSTDTQYF.

This clone was found once. The chain combines TRBV18 with TRBJ2-2; the match to TRBD1 covers 11 bases. Germline V gene lookup returns CDR1 KGHSH and CDR2 LQKENI. V was pared by 3 bases and J by 5 bases, with 5 bases of the junction left unmatched. The CDR3 is made up of 16 amino acids. As DNA, the CDR3 is TGTGCCAGCTCACCCAGGGACAGGGGGAATACCGGGGAGCTGTTTTTT. It codes for CASSPRDRGNTGELFF.

This chain joins TRBV7-9 and TRBJ2-5; 7 bases are a match to TRBD1. The CDR3 length is 15 residues. Per germline, CDR1 SEHNR and CDR2 FQNEAQ (reference sequence). The V gene end was trimmed by 5 bases and the J gene end by 5 bases; junction bases not matched to a gene: 11. Written as DNA, the CDR3 is TGTGCCAGCAGCGCAAGACAGGGTTTCGGGGAGACCCAGTACTTC. Translating it yields CASSARQGFGETQYF.

V gene TRBV28 combines with J gene TRBJ1-1, with 7 bases lining up with TRBD1. The CDR3 runs to 12 residues. V was clipped by 4 bases and J by 9 bases; unmatched bases: 5. Germline CDR1 is MDHEN and CDR2 is SYDVKM. CDR3 residues: CASSYRGAQAFF. The CDR3 nucleotides are TGTGCCAGCAGTTACAGGGGCGCTCAAGCTTTCTTT.

The chain has TRBV6-1 and TRBJ2-3, with TRBD1 as a possible D gene (6 bases). CDR1 is MNHNS and CDR2 is SASEGT in the germline V gene. The CDR3 consists of 15 residues. Trimming took off 6 bases at V and 1 base at J, with 14 bases between the two ends. CDR3 sequence: CASRKDRYRTDTQYF. CDR3 bases: TGTGCCAGCAGGAAAGACAGGTACCGCACAGATACGCAGTATTTT.

Here the CDR3 reads CASSLSGGRSREQFF. The DNA of the CDR3 is TGTGCCAGCAGTTTGTCAGGGGGCCGGAGTCGTGAGCAGTTCTTC. V gene TRBV27 combines with J gene TRBJ2-1, with 8 bases identical to TRBD1. The CDR3 runs 15 residues. CDR1 and CDR2 from the germline V gene are MNHEY and SMNVEV (reference sequence). The ends lost 3 bases at V and 9 bases at J; junction bases unmatched: 10.

The chain employs TRBV5-4 and TRBJ2-1, with 11 bases identical to TRBD2. The CDR3 loop spans 16 amino acids. CDR1 and CDR2 (germline): SGHNT, YYREEE (reference sequence). V was clipped by 4 bases and J by 12 bases; unmatched bases: 15. The CDR3, as DNA: TGTGCCAGCAGCGTGTCCGGGACTAGCGGAGAGGGCCTGCAGTTCTTC. Translated, it gives CASSVSGTSGEGLQFF.

This chain connects TRBV19 to TRBJ2-5; 11 bases fit TRBD2. The CDR3 length is 19 residues. The V and J ends lost 2 bases and 1 base, in that order; junction bases with no gene match: 12. Germline CDR1 and CDR2: LNHDA and SQIVND (reference sequence). CDR3 bases: TGTGCCAGTAGTATAACCCCTCGGCTAGCGGGAGGCAGCCAAGAGACCCAGTACTTC. Its translation: CASSITPRLAGGSQETQYF.

V is TRBV6-6 and J is TRBJ2-3; possibly TRBD2 for D (5 bases). Per the germline V gene, CDR1 is MNHNY and CDR2 is SVGAGI (reference sequence). Trimming stripped 8 bases from V and 2 bases from J, with 14 bases between. This CDR3 region has 14 residues. CDR3 in DNA: TGTGCCAGCGGGAGAAGTCCTCCCACAGATACGCAGTATTTT. Translation gives CASGRSPPTDTQYF.

The chain is built from TRBV7-8 and TRBJ2-7, with 9 bases aligning to TRBD1. Unmatched junction bases numbered 7, after V lost 6 bases and J lost 4 bases. The CDR3 has 14 residues. Per the germline V gene, CDR1 is SGHVS and CDR2 is FQNEAQ. The CDR3 region has the DNA TGTGCCAGCAGTCTGACAGGGGGAAGTTACGAGCAGTACTTC. Amino acids: CASSLTGGSYEQYF. Supplemented by reference TRBV7-8 and TRBJ2-7, the full variable domain reads GAGVSQSPRYKVAKRGQDVALRCDPISGHVSLFWYQQALGQGPEFLTYFQNEAQLDKSGLPSDRFFAERPEGSVSTLKIQRTQQEDSAVYLCASSLTGGSYEQYFGPGTRLTVT.

The chain links TRBV7-9 to TRBJ2-1; perhaps TRBD2 as D (5 bases). This CDR3 comprises 12 residues. The V gene's germline CDR1 is SEHNR and CDR2 FQNEAQ (reference sequence). Between the trimmed V and J ends, which lost 2 bases and 9 bases, there was a span of 8 bases. CDR3: CASSLSAGEQFF. The CDR3, as DNA: TGTGCCAGCAGCTTAAGCGCGGGTGAGCAGTTCTTC.

This clone was found a few times. The gene calls are TRBV5-4 and TRBJ1-2; D might be TRBD1 (5 bases). CDR1 and CDR2 (germline): SGHNT, YYREEE (reference sequence). The V and J ends lost 4 bases and 2 bases respectively, with 9 bases between them. The CDR3 loop spans 13 amino acids. The CDR3 region has the DNA TGTGCCAGCAGCCACGACAGCAACTATGGCTACACCTTC. Its translation is CASSHDSNYGYTF.

V gene TRBV11-2 combines with J gene TRBJ2-7; 9 nucleotides align to TRBD2. This CDR3 has 18 residues. Per germline, CDR1 SGHAT and CDR2 FQNNGV. Germline trimming cut 5 bases from V and 0 bases from J; bases unmatched to any gene: 14. In nucleotides, the CDR3 is TGTGCCAGCAGCGCCCCACTCCCGGGACTAGCAGCCTCCTACGAGCAGTACTTC. Protein product: CASSAPLPGLAASYEQYF.

V usage is TRBV28 and J usage is TRBJ2-2; 11 bases line up with TRBD2. The V gene's germline CDR1 is MDHEN and CDR2 SYDVKM. V gave up 3 bases and J gave up 0 bases; unmatched junction bases: 18. This CDR3 is built from 22 residues. CDR3 in amino acids: CASSLPPYGSLAGGTNTGELFF. CDR3 sequence (DNA): TGTGCCAGCAGTTTGCCCCCATATGGTAGTCTAGCGGGGGGCACGAACACCGGGGAGCTGTTTTTT.

The chain combines TRBV16 with TRBJ2-6; D possibly corresponds to TRBD1 (6 bases). This CDR3 contains 17 residues. Germline CDR1 reads KGHSY; CDR2 reads FQNENV. V lost 4 bases to trimming and J lost 2 bases, with 15 bases between them. CDR3 sequence: CASSRYSYRAGANVLTF. The CDR3 bases are TGTGCCAGCAGCCGGTACAGTTACAGGGCTGGGGCCAACGTCCTGACTTTC.

This sequence joins TRBV5-4 and TRBJ2-5; D might be TRBD2 (6 bases). Germline V gene sequence: CDR1 SGHNT, CDR2 YYREEE (reference sequence). The CDR3 loop spans 15 amino acids. The germline V and J ends were trimmed by 6 bases and 5 bases, with 20 bases remaining between them. The CDR3 here is CASNLRDSGWETQYF. The CDR3 coding sequence is TGTGCCAGCAATTTACGGGACTCGGGTTGGGAGACCCAGTACTTC. The full variable domain, rest sourced from reference TRBV5-4 and TRBJ2-5, is ETGVTQSPTHLIKTRGQQVTLRCSSQSGHNTVSWYQQALGQGPQFIFQYYREEENGRGNFPPRFSGLQFPNYSSELNVNALELDDSALYLCASNLRDSGWETQYFGPGTRLLVL.

The V call is TRBV5-1, the J call TRBJ2-3; the D gene is possibly TRBD1 (7 bases). Germline loops: CDR1 SGHRS, CDR2 YFSETQ. The CDR3 runs to 15 residues. V was shortened by 6 bases and J by 0 bases, with 14 bases between the two germline ends. The CDR3 DNA is TGCGCCAGCAATCAGGGGGGACTCAGCACAGATACGCAGTATTTT. Encoded protein: CASNQGGLSTDTQYF. The full variable domain, completed using reference TRBV5-1 and TRBJ2-3, is KAGVTQTPRYLIKTRGQQVTLSCSPISGHRSVSWYQQTPGQGLQFLFEYFSETQRNKGNFPGRFSGRQFSNSRSEMNVSTLELGDSALYLCASNQGGLSTDTQYFGPGTRLTVL.

J is TRBJ2-7 and V is TRBV19; D unresolved. Germline-derived CDR1 and CDR2 are LNHDA and SQIVND (reference sequence). The CDR3 totals 13 residues. V was cut by 3 bases and J by 1 base, with 7 bases left in between. This chain's CDR3 is CASSISVSYEQYF. Written as DNA, the CDR3 is TGTGCCAGTAGTATCTCGGTTTCCTACGAGCAGTACTTC.

This clone was seen a handful of times. The chain has TRBV7-9 and TRBJ2-1; 8 nucleotides line up with TRBD1. Per the germline V gene, CDR1 is SEHNR and CDR2 is FQNEAQ (reference sequence). The CDR3 has 14 residues. The junction had 3 bases not matched to a gene; V was cut back by 1 base and J by 7 bases. The CDR3 loop is CASSLGTGRNEQFF. CDR3 sequence (DNA): TGTGCCAGCAGCTTAGGGACAGGGAGGAATGAGCAGTTCTTC.

This sequence joins TRBV9 and TRBJ2-7; perhaps TRBD2 as D (6 bases). V was clipped by 3 bases and J by 2 bases, with 18 bases between them. Germline-derived CDR1 and CDR2 are SGDLS and YYNGEE. There are 16 residues in the CDR3. The CDR3 DNA follows: TGTGCCAGCAGCGCAGATCCCGGGACTCTAACCTACGAGCAGTACTTC. Residues: CASSADPGTLTYEQYF.

The V and J genes are TRBV15 and TRBJ2-7; TRBD1 agrees at 9 bases. Unmatched junction bases numbered 5, after V lost 0 bases and J lost 5 bases. This CDR3 is 15 amino acids long. CDR1 is LNHNV and CDR2 is YYDKDF in the germline V gene (reference sequence). The CDR3 DNA sequence: TGTGCCACCAGCAGAGACCCGACAGGGGGAAACGAGCAGTACTTC. Its translation is CATSRDPTGGNEQYF.

The chain couples TRBV7-9 to TRBJ2-3, with TRBD1 matching 8 bases. V trimming: 6 bases; J trimming: 2 bases; junction bases outside the gene matches: 10. Germline V lookup: CDR1 SEHNR, CDR2 FQNEAQ (reference sequence). CDR3 length: 16 residues. The CDR3 DNA is TGTGCCAGCAGTGCCGAAGACAGGGGCTACACAGATACGCAGTATTTT. Residues: CASSAEDRGYTDTQYF.

The V and J genes are TRBV5-1 and TRBJ2-2; 11 bases map to TRBD1. The CDR3 sequence is 16 residues long. V shed 0 bases and J 4 bases; nucleotides not matched to a gene: 2. Germline CDR1 reads SGHRS; CDR2 reads YFSETQ. The CDR3 sequence: CASSLEGQGVTGELFF. The CDR3 DNA follows: TGCGCCAGCAGCTTGGAGGGACAGGGGGTCACCGGGGAGCTGTTTTTT.

J is TRBJ2-7 and V is TRBV28; 10 nucleotides align to TRBD2. The ends lost 2 bases at V and 1 base at J; junction bases unmatched: 2. The germline CDR1 and CDR2 sequences are MDHEN and SYDVKM. CDR3 length: 15 amino acids. The CDR3 nucleotides are TGTGCCAGCAGTTTAGAACTAGCGGGATCCTACGAGCAGTACTTC. It specifies CASSLELAGSYEQYF. Variable domain in full (rest from reference TRBV28 and TRBJ2-7): DVKVTQSSRYLVKRTGEKVFLECVQDMDHENMFWYRQDPGLGLRLIYFSYDVKMKEKGDIPEGYSVSREKKERFSLILESASTNQTSMYLCASSLELAGSYEQYFGPGTRLTVT.

The CDR3 DNA sequence: TGTGCCAGCAGCCCCACCCGGGACAACTTAGCGGGAAATAACATTCAGTACTTC. This gives the protein CASSPTRDNLAGNNIQYF. V gene TRBV9 combines with J gene TRBJ2-4; 8 bases are shared with TRBD2. From germline, CDR1 is SGDLS and CDR2 YYNGEE. V was pared by 4 bases and J by 7 bases, with 19 bases of the junction left unmatched. The CDR3 loop spans 18 amino acids. Using reference TRBV9 and TRBJ2-4 for the parts outside the CDR3, the full variable domain is DSGVTQTPKHLITATGQRVTLRCSPRSGDLSVYWYQQSLDQGLQFLIQYYNGEERAKGNILERFSAQQFPDLHSELNLSSLELGDSALYFCASSPTRDNLAGNNIQYFGAGTRLSVL.